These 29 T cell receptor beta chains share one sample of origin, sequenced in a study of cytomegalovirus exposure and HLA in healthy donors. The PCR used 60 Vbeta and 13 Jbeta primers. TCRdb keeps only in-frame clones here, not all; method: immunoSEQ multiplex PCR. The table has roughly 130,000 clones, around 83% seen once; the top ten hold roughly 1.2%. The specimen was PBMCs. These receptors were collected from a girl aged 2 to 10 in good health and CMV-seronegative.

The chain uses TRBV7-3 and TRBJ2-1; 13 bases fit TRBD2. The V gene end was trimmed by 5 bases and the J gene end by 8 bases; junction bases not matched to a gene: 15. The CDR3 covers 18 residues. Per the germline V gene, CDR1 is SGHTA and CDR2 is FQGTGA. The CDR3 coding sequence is TGTGCCAGCAGCCGGACTAGCGGGAGTCATTACGAGCGAGATGAGCAGTTCTTC. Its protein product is CASSRTSGSHYERDEQFF.

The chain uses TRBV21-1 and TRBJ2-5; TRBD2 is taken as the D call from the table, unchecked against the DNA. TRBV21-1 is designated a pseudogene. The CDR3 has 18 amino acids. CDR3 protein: CASSSPTIAGGPRETQYF. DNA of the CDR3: TGTGCCAGCAGTTCCCCAACTATAGCGGGAGGGCCTCGGGAGACCCAGTACTTC.

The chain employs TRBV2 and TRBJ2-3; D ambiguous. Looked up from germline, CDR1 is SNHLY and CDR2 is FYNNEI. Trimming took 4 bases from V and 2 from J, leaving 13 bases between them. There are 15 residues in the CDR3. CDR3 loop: CASSGTRRHTDTQYF. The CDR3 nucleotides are TGTGCCAGCAGTGGTACGCGACGACACACAGATACGCAGTATTTT.

The CDR3 loop reads CASSQDRLNTEAFF. CDR3 DNA sequence: TGTGCCAGCAGCCAGGACAGGCTGAACACTGAAGCTTTCTTT. V usage is TRBV5-4 and J usage is TRBJ1-1; 7 positions match TRBD1. With 4 bases clipped from V and 0 bases from J, the junction kept 3 bases outside the gene matches. CDR3 length: 14 residues. Germline loops: CDR1 SGHNT, CDR2 YYREEE (reference sequence).

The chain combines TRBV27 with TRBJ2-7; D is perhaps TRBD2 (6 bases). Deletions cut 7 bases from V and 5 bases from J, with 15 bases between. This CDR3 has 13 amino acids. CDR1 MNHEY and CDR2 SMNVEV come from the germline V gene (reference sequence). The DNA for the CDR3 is TGTGCCAGCATGGGACTCAGGTTGGACGAGCAGTACTTC. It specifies CASMGLRLDEQYF.

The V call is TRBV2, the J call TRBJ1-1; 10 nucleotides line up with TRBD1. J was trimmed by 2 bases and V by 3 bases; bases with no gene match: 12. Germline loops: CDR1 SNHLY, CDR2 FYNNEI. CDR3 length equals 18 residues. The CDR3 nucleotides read TGTGCCAGCAGTGACAGGGGACAGGGGAGTTGGGGAAACACTGAAGCTTTCTTT. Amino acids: CASSDRGQGSWGNTEAFF.

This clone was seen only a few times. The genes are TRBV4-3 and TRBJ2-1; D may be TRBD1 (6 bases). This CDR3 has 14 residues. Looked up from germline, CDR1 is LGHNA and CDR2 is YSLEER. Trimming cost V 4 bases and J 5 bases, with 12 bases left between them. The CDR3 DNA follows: TGCGCCAGCAGCCGGAGGACAGCCCACAATGAGCAGTTCTTC. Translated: CASSRRTAHNEQFF.

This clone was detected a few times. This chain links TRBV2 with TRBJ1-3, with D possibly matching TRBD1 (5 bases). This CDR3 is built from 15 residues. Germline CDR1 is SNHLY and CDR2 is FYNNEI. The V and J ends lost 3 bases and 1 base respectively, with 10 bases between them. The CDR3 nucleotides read TGTGCCAGCAGTGAGTTTCAGGGTTCTGGAAACACCATATATTTT. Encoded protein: CASSEFQGSGNTIYF. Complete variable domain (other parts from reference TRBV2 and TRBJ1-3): EPEVTQTPSHQVTQMGQEVILRCVPISNHLYFYWYRQILGQKVEFLVSFYNNEISEKSEIFDDQFSVERPDGSNFTLKIRSTKLEDSAMYFCASSEFQGSGNTIYFGEGSWLTVV.

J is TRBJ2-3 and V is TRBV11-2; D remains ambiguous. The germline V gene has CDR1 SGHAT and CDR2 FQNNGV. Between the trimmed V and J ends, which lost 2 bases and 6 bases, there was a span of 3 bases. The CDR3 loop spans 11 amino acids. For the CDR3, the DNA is TGTGCCAGCAGCTTATATGATACGCAGTATTTT. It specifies CASSLYDTQYF.

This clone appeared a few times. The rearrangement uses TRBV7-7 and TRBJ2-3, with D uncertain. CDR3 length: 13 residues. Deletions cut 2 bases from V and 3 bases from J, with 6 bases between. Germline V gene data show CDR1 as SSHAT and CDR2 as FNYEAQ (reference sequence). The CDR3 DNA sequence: TGTGCCAGCAGCTTACAGACAACAGATACGCAGTATTTT. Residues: CASSLQTTDTQYF. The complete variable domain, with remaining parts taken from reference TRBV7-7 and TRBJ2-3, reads GAGVSQSPRYKVTKRGQDVTLRCDPISSHATLYWYQQALGQGPEFLTYFNYEAQPDKSGLPSDRFSAERPEGSISTLTIQRTEQRDSAMYRCASSLQTTDTQYFGPGTRLTVL.

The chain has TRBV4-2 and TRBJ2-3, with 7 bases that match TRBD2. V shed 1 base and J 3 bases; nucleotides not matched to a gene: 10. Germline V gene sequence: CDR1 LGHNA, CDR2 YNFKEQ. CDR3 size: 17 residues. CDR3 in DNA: TGTGCCAGCAGCCAAGGGACCGGAGGACTAGAGACAGATACGCAGTATTTT. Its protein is CASSQGTGGLETDTQYF.

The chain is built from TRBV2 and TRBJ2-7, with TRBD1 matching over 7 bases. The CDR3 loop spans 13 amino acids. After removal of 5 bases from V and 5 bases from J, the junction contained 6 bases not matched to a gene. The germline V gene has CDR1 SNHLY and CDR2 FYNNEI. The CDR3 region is CASSRRTGDEQYF. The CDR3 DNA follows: TGTGCCAGCAGTCGACGTACAGGGGACGAGCAGTACTTC.

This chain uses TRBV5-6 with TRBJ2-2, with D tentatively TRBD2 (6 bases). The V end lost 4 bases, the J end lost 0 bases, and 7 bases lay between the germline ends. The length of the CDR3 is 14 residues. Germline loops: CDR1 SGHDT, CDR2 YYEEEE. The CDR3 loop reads CASSLASNTGELFF. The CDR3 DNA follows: TGTGCCAGCAGCCTAGCGTCGAACACCGGGGAGCTGTTTTTT.

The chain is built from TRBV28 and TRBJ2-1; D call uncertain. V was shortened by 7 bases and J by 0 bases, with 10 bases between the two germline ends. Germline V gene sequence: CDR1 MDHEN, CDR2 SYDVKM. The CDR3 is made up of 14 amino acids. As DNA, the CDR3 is TGTGCCAGCACCACGGTCCCCTCCTACAATGAGCAGTTCTTC. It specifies CASTTVPSYNEQFF.

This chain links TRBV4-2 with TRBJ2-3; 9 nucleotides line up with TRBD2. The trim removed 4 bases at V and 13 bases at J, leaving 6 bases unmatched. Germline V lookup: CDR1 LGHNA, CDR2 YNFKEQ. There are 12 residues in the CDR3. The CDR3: CASSPLAGKKYF. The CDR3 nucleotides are TGTGCCAGCAGCCCCCTAGCGGGAAAGAAGTATTTT.

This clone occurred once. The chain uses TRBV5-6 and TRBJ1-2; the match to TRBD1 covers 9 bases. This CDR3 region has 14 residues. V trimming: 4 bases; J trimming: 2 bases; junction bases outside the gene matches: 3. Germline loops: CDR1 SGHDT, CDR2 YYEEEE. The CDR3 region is CASSIGTGNYGYTF. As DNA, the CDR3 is TGTGCCAGCAGCATCGGGACAGGGAACTATGGCTACACCTTC. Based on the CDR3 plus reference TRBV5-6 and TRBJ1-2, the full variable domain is DAGVTQSPTHLIKTRGQQVTLRCSPKSGHDTVSWYQQALGQGPQFIFQYYEEEERQRGNFPDRFSGHQFPNYSSELNVNALLLGDSALYLCASSIGTGNYGYTFGSGTRLTVV.

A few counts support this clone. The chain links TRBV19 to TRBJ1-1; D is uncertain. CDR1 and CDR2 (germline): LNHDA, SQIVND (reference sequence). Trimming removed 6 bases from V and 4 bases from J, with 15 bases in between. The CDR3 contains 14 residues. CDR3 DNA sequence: TGTGCCAGTAGGGTCCTTGAGGTTTCCACTGAAGCTTTCTTT. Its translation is CASRVLEVSTEAFF. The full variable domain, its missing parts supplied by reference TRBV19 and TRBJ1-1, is DGGITQSPKYLFRKEGQNVTLSCEQNLNHDAMYWYRQDPGQGLRLIYYSQIVNDFQKGDIAEGYSVSREKKESFPLTVTSAQKNPTAFYLCASRVLEVSTEAFFGQGTRLTVV.

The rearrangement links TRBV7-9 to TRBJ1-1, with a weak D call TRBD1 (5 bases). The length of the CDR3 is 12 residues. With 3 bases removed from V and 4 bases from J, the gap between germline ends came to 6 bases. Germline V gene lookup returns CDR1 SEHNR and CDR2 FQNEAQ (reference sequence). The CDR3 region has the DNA TGTGCCAGCAGCTTCCAGGGCACTGAAGCTTTCTTT. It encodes CASSFQGTEAFF.

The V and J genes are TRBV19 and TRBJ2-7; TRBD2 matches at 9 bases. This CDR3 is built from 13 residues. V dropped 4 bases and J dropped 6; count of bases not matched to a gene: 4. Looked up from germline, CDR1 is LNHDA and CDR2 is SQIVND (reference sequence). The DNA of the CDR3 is TGTGCCAGTAGTACTAGCGGGGTCTCCGAGCAGTACTTC. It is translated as CASSTSGVSEQYF.

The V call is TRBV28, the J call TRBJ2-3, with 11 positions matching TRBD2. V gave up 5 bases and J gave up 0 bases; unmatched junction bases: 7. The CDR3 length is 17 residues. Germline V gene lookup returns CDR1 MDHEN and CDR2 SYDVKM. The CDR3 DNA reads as TGTGCCAGCAGTGGAGCGACTAGCGGGACCAGCACAGATACGCAGTATTTT. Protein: CASSGATSGTSTDTQYF.

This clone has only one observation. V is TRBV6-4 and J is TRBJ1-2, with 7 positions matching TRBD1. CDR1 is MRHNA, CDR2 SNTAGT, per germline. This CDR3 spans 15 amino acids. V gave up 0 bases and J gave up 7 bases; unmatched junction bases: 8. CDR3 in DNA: TGTGCCAGCAGTGACTCGACCGGGGACAGCCCTGGCTACACCTTC. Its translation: CASSDSTGDSPGYTF.

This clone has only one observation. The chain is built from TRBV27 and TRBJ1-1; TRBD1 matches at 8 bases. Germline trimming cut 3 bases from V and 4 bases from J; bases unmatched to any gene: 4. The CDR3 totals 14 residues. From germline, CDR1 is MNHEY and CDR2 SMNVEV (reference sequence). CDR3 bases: TGTGCCAGCAGTTTCCTCGACAGGGGCACTGAAGCTTTCTTT. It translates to CASSFLDRGTEAFF.

The CDR3 DNA is TGTGCCAGCAGCGGAAACTCCGGGACAGGGGGTATTGACGAGCAGTACTTC. Translation: CASSGNSGTGGIDEQYF. The V and J genes are TRBV9 and TRBJ2-7; TRBD1 agrees at 11 bases. The V and J ends lost 3 bases and 5 bases, in that order; junction bases with no gene match: 13. This CDR3 spans 17 amino acids. Germline V CDR1 and CDR2: SGDLS, YYNGEE.

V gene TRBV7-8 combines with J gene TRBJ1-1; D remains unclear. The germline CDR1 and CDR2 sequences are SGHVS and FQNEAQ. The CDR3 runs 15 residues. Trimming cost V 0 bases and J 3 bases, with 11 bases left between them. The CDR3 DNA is TGTGCCAGCAGCTTAGCCCGAGGCGTGGACACTGAAGCTTTCTTT. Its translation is CASSLARGVDTEAFF.

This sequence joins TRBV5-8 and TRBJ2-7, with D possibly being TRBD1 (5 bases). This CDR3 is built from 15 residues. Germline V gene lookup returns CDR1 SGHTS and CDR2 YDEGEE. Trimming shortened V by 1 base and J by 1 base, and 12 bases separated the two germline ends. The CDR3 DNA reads TGTGCCAGCAGCTTGAGTACAGGACATTCCTACGAGCAGTACTTC. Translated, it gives CASSLSTGHSYEQYF.

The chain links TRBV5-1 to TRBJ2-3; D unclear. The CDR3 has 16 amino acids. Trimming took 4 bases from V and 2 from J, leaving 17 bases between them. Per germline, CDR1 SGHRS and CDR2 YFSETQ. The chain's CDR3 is CASSPRLSTNTDTQYF. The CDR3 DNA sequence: TGCGCCAGCAGCCCACGCCTAAGCACGAACACAGATACGCAGTATTTT.

The DNA for the CDR3 is TGTGCCAGCAGCTCTCGCCCCGGGACTAACTATGGCTACACCTTC. Protein sequence: CASSSRPGTNYGYTF. This chain joins TRBV7-2 and TRBJ1-2; unclear D gene. This CDR3 has 15 residues. The germline gives CDR1 SGHTA, CDR2 FQGNSA. V lost 4 bases to trimming and J lost 0 bases, with 12 bases between them.

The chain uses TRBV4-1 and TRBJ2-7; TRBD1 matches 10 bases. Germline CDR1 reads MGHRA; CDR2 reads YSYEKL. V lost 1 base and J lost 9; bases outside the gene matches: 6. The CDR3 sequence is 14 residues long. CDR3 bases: TGCGCCAGCAGCCAAGTATGGACAGGGGGAGTGCAGTACTTC. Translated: CASSQVWTGGVQYF.

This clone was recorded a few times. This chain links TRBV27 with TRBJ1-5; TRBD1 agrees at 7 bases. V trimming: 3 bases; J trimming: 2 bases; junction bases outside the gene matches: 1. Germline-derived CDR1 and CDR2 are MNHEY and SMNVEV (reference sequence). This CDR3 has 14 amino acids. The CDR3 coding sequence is TGTGCCAGCAGTTTCGGACAGGGCAATCAGCCCCAGCATTTT. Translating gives CASSFGQGNQPQHF.